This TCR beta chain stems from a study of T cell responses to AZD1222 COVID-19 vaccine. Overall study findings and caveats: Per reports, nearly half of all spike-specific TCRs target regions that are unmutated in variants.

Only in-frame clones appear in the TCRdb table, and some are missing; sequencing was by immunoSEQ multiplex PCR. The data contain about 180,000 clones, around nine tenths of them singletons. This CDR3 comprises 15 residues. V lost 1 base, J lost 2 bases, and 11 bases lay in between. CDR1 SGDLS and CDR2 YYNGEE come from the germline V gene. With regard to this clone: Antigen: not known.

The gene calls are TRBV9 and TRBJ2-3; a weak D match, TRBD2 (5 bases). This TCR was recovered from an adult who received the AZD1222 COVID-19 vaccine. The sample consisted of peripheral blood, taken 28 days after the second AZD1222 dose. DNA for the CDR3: TGTGCCAGCAGCGTATCCGGGGATAACACAGATACGCAGTATTTT. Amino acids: CASSVSGDNTDTQYF.